One and the same sample provided the 32 T cell receptor beta chains below, sequenced in a study of T cells expressing NK-cell markers. With the 5' RACE reads reprocessed, TCRdb shows one record per CDR3 protein and no DNA. In all, the sample yields under 600,000 distinct CDR3 sequences. Source material: blood T cells: a sorted CD56 or NKG2C T cell subset, CD4+ or CD8+ T cells, or bulk PBMC T cells (not recorded which). These receptors were taken from a woman aged 45-59 years in good health.

The rearrangement links TRBV6-6 to TRBJ2-3; TCRdb names TRBD1, which stays unverified in the absence of DNA. The germline CDR1 and CDR2 sequences are MNHNY and SVGAGI (reference sequence). This CDR3 spans 14 amino acids. The CDR3: CASSRTGDEDTQYF.

This chain joins TRBV12-3 or TRBV12-4 and TRBJ2-2. This CDR3 is 15 amino acids long. The CDR3 is CASSLAGSGTGELFF.

J is TRBJ2-1 and V is TRBV6-6. CDR3 length: 11 amino acids. Looked up from germline, CDR1 is MNHNY and CDR2 is SVGAGI (reference sequence). CDR3 loop: CASSETQGVFF.

The gene calls are TRBV18 and TRBJ2-3; without DNA, the TCRdb call of TRBD1 cannot be checked. Germline lookup yields CDR1 KGHSH and CDR2 LQKENI. CDR3 length: 15 residues. CDR3 amino acids: CASSPGTGNTDTQYF.

The V and J genes are TRBV5-1 and TRBJ1-2. CDR1 and CDR2 (germline): SGHRS, YFSETQ. CDR3 length equals 13 residues. CDR3 residues: CASTAGGNYGYTF.

V usage is TRBV29-1 and J usage is TRBJ2-3; TCRdb reports TRBD1, a call that lacks DNA to check it against. Germline CDR1 is SQVTM and CDR2 is ANQGSEA. This CDR3 comprises 15 residues. The CDR3 sequence: CSVGDRGVVTDTQYF.

The chain recombines TRBV5-1 with TRBJ2-2; the TCRdb D gene call, TRBD2, has no DNA to confirm it. Per germline, CDR1 SGHRS and CDR2 YFSETQ. This CDR3 is 15 amino acids long. CDR3 protein: CASSLESGLGGELFF.

The chain carries TRBV27 and TRBJ1-1; TCRdb returns TRBD1, unconfirmable since there is no DNA. Germline V gives CDR1 MNHEY, CDR2 SMNVEV (reference sequence). CDR3 length: 14 amino acids. CDR3 sequence reads: CASSSPGPFTEAFF.

This chain connects TRBV3-1 to TRBJ1-6; TCRdb proposes TRBD1, but this gene call is untestable without DNA. The CDR3 loop spans 15 amino acids. Germline V gene data show CDR1 as LGHDT and CDR2 as YNNKEL (reference sequence). The CDR3 region is CASSPLRGSNSPLHF.

The chain links TRBV11-2 to TRBJ1-4. Germline CDR1 reads SGHAT; CDR2 reads FQNNGV. The CDR3 covers 16 residues. CDR3 residues: CASSLGQRRFNEKLFF.

V is TRBV7-3 and J is TRBJ2-2; the TRBD1 assignment by TCRdb is unverifiable without DNA. From germline, CDR1 is SGHTA and CDR2 FQGTGA. This CDR3 region has 17 residues. CDR3 in amino acids: CASSFQPTGLNTGELFF.

The V call is TRBV11-3, the J call TRBJ2-1; lacking DNA, the TRBD1 call made by TCRdb goes unchecked. Germline lookup yields CDR1 SGHNT and CDR2 YENEEA. This CDR3 is built from 14 residues. Here the CDR3 reads CASSSARAGNEQFF.

This chain connects TRBV6-6 to TRBJ1-1; the D call of TRBD1 rests on TCRdb alone, since no DNA is present to check it. The CDR3 has 11 amino acids. Germline CDR1 reads MNHNY; CDR2 reads SVGAGI (reference sequence). This CDR3 is CASRRTVEAFF.

The chain carries TRBV12-3 or TRBV12-4 and TRBJ1-3. The CDR3 loop spans 14 amino acids. The CDR3 sequence: CASRGLRSGNTIYF.

The chain couples TRBV15 to TRBJ2-6. Germline CDR1 and CDR2: LNHNV and YYDKDF (reference sequence). CDR3 size: 17 residues. CDR3 in amino acids: CATSRGDRGSGANVLTF.

The rearrangement joins TRBV5-1 to TRBJ1-1. The CDR3 totals 15 residues. Germline V CDR1 and CDR2: SGHRS, YFSETQ. The CDR3 sequence is CASSLSPETEQEAFF.

The chain recombines TRBV25-1 with TRBJ1-1; TCRdb selects TRBD1, and the lack of DNA leaves this call unchecked. The CDR3 runs to 15 residues. CDR1 and CDR2 (germline): MGHDK, SYGVNS. The CDR3 is CASSERGRGDTEAFF.

The genes are TRBV6-5 and TRBJ2-5; TCRdb's D call, TRBD2, is unchecked because there is no DNA. Germline V gene sequence: CDR1 MNHEY, CDR2 SVGAGI. The CDR3 contains 16 residues. The CDR3 spells CASTMGEAGGLGTQYF.

The chain uses TRBV12-3 or TRBV12-4 and TRBJ2-2; TCRdb indicates TRBD2, and absent DNA this call remains unverified. This CDR3 comprises 16 residues. CDR3 in amino acids: CASSLVAGVGTGELFF.

The rearrangement joins TRBV10-3 to TRBJ2-5; TCRdb's assignment of TRBD1 cannot be checked, as there is no DNA. Germline assignment: CDR1 ENHRY and CDR2 SYGVKD. There are 15 residues in the CDR3. CDR3: CAISGGTGVYETQYF.

The chain links TRBV5-4 to TRBJ2-2. The V gene's germline CDR1 is SGHNT and CDR2 YYREEE (reference sequence). The CDR3 sequence is 13 residues long. CDR3 sequence: CASSFFITGELFF.

The CDR3: CSAKLGPDTQYF. This chain joins TRBV20-1 and TRBJ2-3. The germline CDR1 and CDR2 sequences are DFQATT and SNEGSKA (reference sequence). The CDR3 covers 12 residues.

The chain employs TRBV7-6 and TRBJ2-1; without DNA, the TCRdb call of TRBD1 cannot be checked. In germline, CDR1 is SGHVS, CDR2 FNYEAQ. This CDR3 is 12 amino acids long. The CDR3 reads CASSPGGGLQFF.

The chain has TRBV5-1 and TRBJ1-2; with no DNA, the TCRdb D assignment of TRBD1 cannot be verified. The CDR3 runs to 15 residues. Per germline, CDR1 SGHRS and CDR2 YFSETQ. The chain's CDR3 is CASSYSPADNYGYTF.

The V call is TRBV19, the J call TRBJ1-1; TCRdb outputs TRBD1, but without DNA this stays unchecked. The germline gives CDR1 LNHDA, CDR2 SQIVND (reference sequence). This CDR3 has 12 residues. The CDR3 loop reads CATSAPSTEAFF.

CDR3: CATRLAGDTDTQYF. This chain uses TRBV15 with TRBJ2-3; the TCRdb D gene call, TRBD2, has no DNA to confirm it. The CDR3 has 14 residues. Per the germline V gene, CDR1 is LNHNV and CDR2 is YYDKDF (reference sequence). The variable domain in full, completed from reference TRBV15 and TRBJ2-3, reads DAMVIQNPRYQVTQFGKPVTLSCSQTLNHNVMYWYQQKSSQAPKLLFHYYDKDFNNEADTPDNFQSRRPNTSFCFLDIRSPGLGDTAMYLCATRLAGDTDTQYFGPGTRLTVL.

The CDR3 region is CASSLGWTGEDTEAFF. The chain uses TRBV5-1 and TRBJ1-1; TCRdb reports TRBD1, a call that lacks DNA to check it against. Germline CDR1 reads SGHRS; CDR2 reads YFSETQ. This CDR3 has 16 amino acids. The full variable domain, rest sourced from reference TRBV5-1 and TRBJ1-1, is KAGVTQTPRYLIKTRGQQVTLSCSPISGHRSVSWYQQTPGQGLQFLFEYFSETQRNKGNFPGRFSGRQFSNSRSEMNVSTLELGDSALYLCASSLGWTGEDTEAFFGQGTRLTVV.

The chain recombines TRBV20-1 with TRBJ2-7; as DNA is missing, the TRBD2 call by TCRdb cannot be tested. Germline CDR1 is DFQATT and CDR2 is SNEGSKA (reference sequence). The CDR3 spans 15 residues. The CDR3 protein is CSARKQLLGPYEQYF.

J is TRBJ1-2 and V is TRBV5-1; the D call from TCRdb, TRBD1, cannot be confirmed without DNA. CDR1 is SGHRS, CDR2 YFSETQ, per germline. The CDR3 spans 13 residues. This CDR3 reads CASSLVGVDGYTF. Drawing the rest from reference TRBV5-1 and TRBJ1-2, the complete variable domain is KAGVTQTPRYLIKTRGQQVTLSCSPISGHRSVSWYQQTPGQGLQFLFEYFSETQRNKGNFPGRFSGRQFSNSRSEMNVSTLELGDSALYLCASSLVGVDGYTFGSGTRLTVV.

The V call is TRBV6-5, the J call TRBJ2-5; with no DNA, the TCRdb D assignment of TRBD2 cannot be verified. The germline V gene encodes CDR1 MNHEY and CDR2 SVGAGI. The CDR3 consists of 14 residues. CDR3 amino acids: CASSYYGTQETQYF.

This chain links TRBV7-2 with TRBJ1-5; the TCRdb call, TRBD1, lacks DNA for checking. Germline V gene lookup returns CDR1 SGHTA and CDR2 FQGNSA. This CDR3 is 15 amino acids long. CDR3 sequence reads: CASSSQGASNQPQHF.

The chain joins TRBV10-1 to TRBJ2-2. The CDR3 sequence is 15 residues long. Germline V gene sequence: CDR1 WNHNN, CDR2 SYGVQD (reference sequence). This chain's CDR3 is CASSGSGIGSGELFF.